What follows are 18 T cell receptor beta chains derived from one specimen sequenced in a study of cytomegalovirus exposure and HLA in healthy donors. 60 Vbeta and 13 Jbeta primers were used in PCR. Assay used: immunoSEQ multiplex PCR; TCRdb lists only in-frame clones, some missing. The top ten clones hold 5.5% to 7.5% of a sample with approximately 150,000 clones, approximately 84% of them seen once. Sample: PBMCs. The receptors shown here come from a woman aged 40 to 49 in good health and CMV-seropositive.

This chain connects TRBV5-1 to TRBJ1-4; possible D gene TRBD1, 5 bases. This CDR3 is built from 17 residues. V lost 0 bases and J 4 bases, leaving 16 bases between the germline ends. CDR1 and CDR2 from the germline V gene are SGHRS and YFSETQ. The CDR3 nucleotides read TGCGCCAGCAGCTTGGGCCTAATCGCAGGGAATAATGAAAAACTGTTTTTT. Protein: CASSLGLIAGNNEKLFF.

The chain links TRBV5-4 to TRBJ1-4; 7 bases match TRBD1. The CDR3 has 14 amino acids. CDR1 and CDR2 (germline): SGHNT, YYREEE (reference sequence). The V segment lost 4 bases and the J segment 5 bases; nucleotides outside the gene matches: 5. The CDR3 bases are TGTGCCAGCAGCGAGGGACAGCCAAATGAAAAACTGTTTTTT. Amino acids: CASSEGQPNEKLFF. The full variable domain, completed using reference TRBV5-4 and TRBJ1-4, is ETGVTQSPTHLIKTRGQQVTLRCSSQSGHNTVSWYQQALGQGPQFIFQYYREEENGRGNFPPRFSGLQFPNYSSELNVNALELDDSALYLCASSEGQPNEKLFFGSGTQLSVL.

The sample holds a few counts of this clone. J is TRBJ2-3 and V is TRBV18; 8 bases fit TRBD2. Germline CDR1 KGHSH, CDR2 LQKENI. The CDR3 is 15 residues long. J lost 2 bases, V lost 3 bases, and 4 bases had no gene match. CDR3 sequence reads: CASSPGLGNTDTQYF. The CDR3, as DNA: TGTGCCAGCTCACCGGGACTAGGGAACACAGATACGCAGTATTTT.

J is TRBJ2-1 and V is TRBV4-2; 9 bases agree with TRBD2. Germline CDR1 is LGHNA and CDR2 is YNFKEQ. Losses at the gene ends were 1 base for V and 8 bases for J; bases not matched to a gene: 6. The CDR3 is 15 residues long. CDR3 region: CASSQVGLAGDEQFF. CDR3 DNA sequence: TGTGCCAGCAGCCAAGTCGGCTTAGCGGGGGATGAGCAGTTCTTC.

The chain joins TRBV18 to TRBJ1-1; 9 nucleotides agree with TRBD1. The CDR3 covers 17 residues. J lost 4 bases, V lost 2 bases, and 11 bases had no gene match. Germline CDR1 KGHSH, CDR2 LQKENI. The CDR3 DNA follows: TGTGCCAGCTCACCAAAAATACTACAGGGGGCGTCCACTGAAGCTTTCTTT. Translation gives CASSPKILQGASTEAFF. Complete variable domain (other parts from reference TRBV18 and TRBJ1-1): NAGVMQNPRHLVRRRGQEARLRCSPMKGHSHVYWYRQLPEEGLKFMVYLQKENIIDESGMPKERFSAEFPKEGPSILRIQQVVRGDSAAYFCASSPKILQGASTEAFFGQGTRLTVV.

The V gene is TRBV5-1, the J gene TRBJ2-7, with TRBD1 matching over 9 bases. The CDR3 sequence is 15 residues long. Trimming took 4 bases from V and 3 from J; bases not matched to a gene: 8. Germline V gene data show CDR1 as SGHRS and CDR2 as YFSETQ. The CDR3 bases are TGCGCCAGCAGCGTAACCTCGGGACAGGGCTACGAGCAGTACTTC. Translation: CASSVTSGQGYEQYF.

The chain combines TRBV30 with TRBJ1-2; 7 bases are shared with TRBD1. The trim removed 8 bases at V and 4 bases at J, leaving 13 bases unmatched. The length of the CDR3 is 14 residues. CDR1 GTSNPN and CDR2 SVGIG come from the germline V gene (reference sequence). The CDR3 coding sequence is TGTGCCAGATGGGACAGCGGCGGACCCTATGGCTACACCTTC. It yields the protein CARWDSGGPYGYTF.

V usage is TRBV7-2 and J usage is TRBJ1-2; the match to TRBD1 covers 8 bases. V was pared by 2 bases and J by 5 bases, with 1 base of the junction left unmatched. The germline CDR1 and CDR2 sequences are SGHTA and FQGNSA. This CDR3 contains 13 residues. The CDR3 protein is CASSLTGGYGYTF. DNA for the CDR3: TGTGCCAGCAGCTTAACAGGGGGTTATGGCTACACCTTC. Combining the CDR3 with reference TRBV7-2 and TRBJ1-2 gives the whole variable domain GAGVSQSPSNKVTEKGKDVELRCDPISGHTALYWYRQSLGQGLEFLIYFQGNSAPDKSGLPSDRFSAERTGGSVSTLTIQRTQQEDSAVYLCASSLTGGYGYTFGSGTRLTVV.

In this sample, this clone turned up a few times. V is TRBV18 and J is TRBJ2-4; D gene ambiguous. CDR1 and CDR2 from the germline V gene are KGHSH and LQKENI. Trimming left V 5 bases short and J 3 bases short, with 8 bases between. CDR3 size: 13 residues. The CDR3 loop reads CASSAVGKNIQYF. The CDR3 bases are TGTGCCAGCTCAGCAGTTGGCAAAAACATTCAGTACTTC. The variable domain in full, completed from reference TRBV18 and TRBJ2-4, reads NAGVMQNPRHLVRRRGQEARLRCSPMKGHSHVYWYRQLPEEGLKFMVYLQKENIIDESGMPKERFSAEFPKEGPSILRIQQVVRGDSAAYFCASSAVGKNIQYFGAGTRLSVL.

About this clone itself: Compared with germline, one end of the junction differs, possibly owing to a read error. The CDR3 here is CASSWTTGGPPSPHF. CDR3 nucleotides: TGCGCCAGCAGCTGGACTACAGGGGGGCCTCCTAGCCCCCATTTT. V and J are TRBV5-1 and TRBJ1-3; 8 positions match TRBD1. The CDR3 runs to 15 residues. Germline values: CDR1 SGHRS, CDR2 YFSETQ.

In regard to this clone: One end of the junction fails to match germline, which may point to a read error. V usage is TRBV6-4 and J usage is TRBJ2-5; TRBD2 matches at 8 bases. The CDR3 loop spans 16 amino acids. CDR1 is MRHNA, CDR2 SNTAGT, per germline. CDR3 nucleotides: TGTGCCAGCAGTGGCAGTCCCGGGACTAGGGGAGAGACCCAGCACTTC. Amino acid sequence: CASSGSPGTRGETQHF.

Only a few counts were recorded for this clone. The CDR3 DNA sequence: TGTGCCAGCAGGGTCGTATGGGGGGATCGGCCCCAGCATTTT. Its protein product is CASRVVWGDRPQHF. The chain uses TRBV6-1 and TRBJ1-5; a weak D match, TRBD1 (5 bases). The CDR3 runs 14 residues. V was trimmed by 6 bases and J by 9 bases, leaving 18 bases between them. Germline CDR1 reads MNHNS; CDR2 reads SASEGT.

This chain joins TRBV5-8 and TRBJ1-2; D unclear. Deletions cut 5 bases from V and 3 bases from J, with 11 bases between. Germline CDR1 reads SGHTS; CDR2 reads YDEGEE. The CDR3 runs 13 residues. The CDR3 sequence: CASSSGRHYGYTF. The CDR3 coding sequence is TGTGCCAGCAGTTCCGGGAGACACTATGGCTACACCTTC.

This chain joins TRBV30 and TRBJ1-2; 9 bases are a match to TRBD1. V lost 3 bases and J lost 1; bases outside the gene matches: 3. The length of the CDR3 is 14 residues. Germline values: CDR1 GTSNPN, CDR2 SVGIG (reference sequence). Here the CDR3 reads CAWRLDRGNYGYTF. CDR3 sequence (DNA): TGTGCCTGGAGGTTGGACAGGGGTAACTATGGCTACACCTTC.

DNA for the CDR3: TGTGCCAGCCAAACAGGTGCCTATGGCTACACCTTC. Its translation is CASQTGAYGYTF. The chain links TRBV6-6 to TRBJ1-2; TRBD1 might be the D (5 bases). The germline V gene encodes CDR1 MNHNY and CDR2 SVGAGI (reference sequence). V was trimmed by 8 bases and J by 4 bases, leaving 11 bases between them. The CDR3 length is 12 residues.

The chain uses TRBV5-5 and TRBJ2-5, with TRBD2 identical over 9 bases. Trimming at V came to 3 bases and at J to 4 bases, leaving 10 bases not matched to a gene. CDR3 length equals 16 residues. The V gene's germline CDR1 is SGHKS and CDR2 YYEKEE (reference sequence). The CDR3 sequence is CASSSFRGGALETQYF. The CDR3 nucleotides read TGTGCCAGCAGCTCCTTCCGCGGGGGGGCTTTAGAGACCCAGTACTTC.

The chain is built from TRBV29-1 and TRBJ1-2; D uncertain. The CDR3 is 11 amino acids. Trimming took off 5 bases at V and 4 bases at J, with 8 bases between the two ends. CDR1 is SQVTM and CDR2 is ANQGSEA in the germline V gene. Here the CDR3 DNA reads TGCAGCGTTCGTCCGTCCTATGGCTACACCTTC. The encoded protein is CSVRPSYGYTF.

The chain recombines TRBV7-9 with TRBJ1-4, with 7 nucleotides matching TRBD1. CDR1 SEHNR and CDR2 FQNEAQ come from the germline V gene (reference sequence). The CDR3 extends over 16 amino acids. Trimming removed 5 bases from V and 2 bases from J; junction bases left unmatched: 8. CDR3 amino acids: CASSLGQAVTNEKLFF. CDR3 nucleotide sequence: TGTGCCAGCAGCCTCGGACAGGCGGTGACTAATGAAAAACTGTTTTTT.